The TCR beta chain described here comes from a study of identical twins. Study observations and caveats: Beta out-of-frame sequences showed weaker excess twin sharing.

Germline lookup yields CDR1 KGHSH and CDR2 LQKENI. Trimming shortened V by 1 base and J by 1 base, and 11 bases separated the two germline ends. The CDR3 extends over 16 amino acids. Concerning this clonotype itself: Its antigen is not identified.

MiXCR, run by TCRdb on the 5' RACE reads, gives a single entry per CDR3 protein. The top ten hold roughly 0.9% of the sample, which has 400,000 to 550,000 distinct CDR3 sequences, 20% to 25% seen once. A further study also used this sample, focusing on T cells expressing NK-cell markers. This second study says: The authors applied an anti-gamma-delta TCR antibody in several experiments, and it restricted sorting to alpha-beta TCR T cells. In several donors, dominant CD3+CD56+NKG2C+ clones formed about 1.0-8% of CD8+ cells.

The source is a woman aged 18 to 35 in good health. The sample comprised CD4+ T cells sorted from blood. The rearrangement uses TRBV18 and TRBJ2-1; maybe TRBD1 (6 bases). CDR3 amino acids: CASSPLQGLSYNEQFF. The CDR3 DNA reads as TGTGCCAGCTCACCACTTCAGGGGCTATCCTACAATGAGCAGTTCTTC.